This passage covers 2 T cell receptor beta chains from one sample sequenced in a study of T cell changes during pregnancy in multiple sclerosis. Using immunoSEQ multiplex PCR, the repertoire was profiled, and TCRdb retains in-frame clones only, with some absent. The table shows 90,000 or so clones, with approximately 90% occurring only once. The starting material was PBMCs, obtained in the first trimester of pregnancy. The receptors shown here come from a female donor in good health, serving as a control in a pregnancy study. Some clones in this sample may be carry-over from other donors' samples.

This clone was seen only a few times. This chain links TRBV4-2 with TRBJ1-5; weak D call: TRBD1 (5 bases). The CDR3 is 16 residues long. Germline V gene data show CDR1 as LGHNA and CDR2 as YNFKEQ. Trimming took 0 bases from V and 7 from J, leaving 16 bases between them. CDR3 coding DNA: TGTGCCAGCAGCCAAGAGTATCTCCAGGGAGGGCAGCCCCAGCATTTT. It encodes CASSQEYLQGGQPQHF.

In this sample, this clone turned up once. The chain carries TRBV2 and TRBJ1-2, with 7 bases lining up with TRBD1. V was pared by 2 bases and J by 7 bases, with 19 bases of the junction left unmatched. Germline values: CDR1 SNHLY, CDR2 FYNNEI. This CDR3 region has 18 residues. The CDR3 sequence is CASSEKTLQGTFTRGYTF. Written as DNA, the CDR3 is TGTGCCAGCAGTGAAAAGACCTTACAGGGGACTTTTACACGTGGCTACACCTTC.